The rows below give T cell receptor beta chains drawn from one sample of a study of identical twins. TCRdb called the 5' RACE reads again in MiXCR, with one record for every CDR3 protein. The table lists more than 350,000 distinct CDR3 sequences, 8.5% to 10% of them singletons. Material: naive T cells sorted from blood. The source of these receptors is a woman in her forties or fifties in good health. The CDR3 runs from the conserved cysteine through the conserved F or W. A D gene is named only where the DNA matches it firmly. Where a row states a size, it is once, few, many or the class of an expanded clone; other rows omit it.

j_gene	abundance	v_gene	d_gene	CDR3nt	CDR3aa
TRBJ2-2	.	TRBV19	TRBD2	TGTGCCAGTAGTATTCCGGCGTTAGCGGGAGACACCGGGGAGCTGTTTTTT	CASSIPALAGDTGELFF
TRBJ2-5	.	TRBV27	.	TGTGCCAGCAGTTTACGCCGGCCGCAAAGGGAGACCCAGTACTTC	CASSLRRPQRETQYF
TRBJ1-2	.	TRBV4-1	TRBD1	TGCGCCAGCAGCCAAGATGGGCAGGGGGACTATGGCTACACCTTC	CASSQDGQGDYGYTF
TRBJ1-1	few	TRBV5-1	.	TGCGCCAGCAGCATTCTGACAGGTGAAGCTTTCTTT	CASSILTGEAFF
TRBJ2-2	few	TRBV5-1	TRBD1	TGCGCCAGCAGCCACCGGACAGGGGCGAACACCGGGGAGCTGTTTTTT	CASSHRTGANTGELFF
TRBJ2-7	many	TRBV12-3/TRBV12-4	.	TGTGCCAGCCTTGGGGGCTCCTACGAGCAGTACTTC	CASLGGSYEQYF
TRBJ2-1	few	TRBV20-1	.	TGCAGTGCTAGTTCCACACTAGCTTTTGAACTAAATGAGCAGTTCTTC	CSASSTLAFELNEQFF
TRBJ2-2	many	TRBV12-3/TRBV12-4	TRBD2	TGTGCCAGCAGCCTAGCGGGGGCGAACACCGGGGAGCTGTTTTTT	CASSLAGANTGELFF
TRBJ2-6	medium-sized	TRBV4-1	TRBD1	TGCGCCAGCAGCCCCCCGGGACAGGGGATTTCTGGGGCCAACGTCCTGACTTTC	CASSPPGQGISGANVLTF
TRBJ2-2	many	TRBV11-2	TRBD2	TGTGCCAGCAGCTTAGTAGCGGGAGGGCCCTGGGACGGGGAGCTGTTTTTT	CASSLVAGGPWDGELFF
TRBJ2-3	.	TRBV6-2/TRBV6-3	TRBD2	TGTGCCAGCAAAGGACTAGCGTACACAGATACGCAGTATTTT	CASKGLAYTDTQYF
TRBJ1-5	.	TRBV7-9	.	TGTGCCAGCAGCCGGGAGGAGTCACGGTTCGATCAGCCCCAGCATTTT	CASSREESRFDQPQHF
TRBJ1-5	.	TRBV20-1	TRBD1	TGCAGTGCTATGACAGGGGGTAATCAGCCCCAGCATTTT	CSAMTGGNQPQHF
TRBJ2-3	few	TRBV5-1	.	TGCGCCAGCAGCTTGGCGGGGTTCGGGACAGATACGCAGTATTTT	CASSLAGFGTDTQYF
TRBJ1-2	few	TRBV10-3	.	TGTGCCATCAGTGAGGGGGGCGTGAATTCTGGCTACACCTTC	CAISEGGVNSGYTF
TRBJ2-7	many	TRBV27	TRBD1	TGTGCCAGCAGTGACAGGGTTGCCAAGGAGCAGTACTTC	CASSDRVAKEQYF
TRBJ1-4	many	TRBV7-9	.	TGTGCCAGCAGCTTAGCGGGAGCCGCCCTGTTTTTT	CASSLAGAALFF
TRBJ1-1	many	TRBV29-1	TRBD1	TGCAGCGGCAAAGAGCCACCGGGACAGGGGACGTCGAACACTGAAGCTTTCTTT	CSGKEPPGQGTSNTEAFF
TRBJ2-2	many	TRBV5-6	.	TGTGCCAGCAGCTTGTACAGACCGACCGGGGAGCTGTTTTTT	CASSLYRPTGELFF
TRBJ2-5	.	TRBV29-1	.	TGCAGCGTTGAAGATCAACGGGGGATGAGGGAAGAGACCCAGTACTTC	CSVEDQRGMREETQYF
TRBJ2-1	few	TRBV5-6	.	TGTGCCAGCAGGGGGCGGAGCTCCTACAATGAGCAGTTCTTC	CASRGRSSYNEQFF
TRBJ1-1	.	TRBV6-5	.	TGTGCCAGCAGTTACGAATGGAGGAACACTGAAGCTTTCTTT	CASSYEWRNTEAFF
TRBJ2-1	many	TRBV12-3/TRBV12-4	.	TGTGCCAGCAGACCAGGAGGGGACTTCTCCTACAATGAGCAGTTCTTC	CASRPGGDFSYNEQFF
TRBJ2-7	few	TRBV3-1	TRBD2	TGTGCCAGCAGCCCTCCCCTGGGACTAGCGGGAGGGCACTCCTACGAGCAGTACTTC	CASSPPLGLAGGHSYEQYF
TRBJ1-2	many	TRBV12-3/TRBV12-4	.	TGTGCCAGCAGTCTGGACGGTACTAACTATGGCTACACCTTC	CASSLDGTNYGYTF
TRBJ2-6	few	TRBV5-1	TRBD1	TGCGCCAGCACCTTACGACAGGGGACTGGGGCCAACGTCCTGACTTTC	CASTLRQGTGANVLTF
TRBJ2-5	few	TRBV12-3/TRBV12-4	TRBD2	TGTGCCAGCAGTTCCGATGGGACTAGCGGGGAGACCCAGTACTTC	CASSSDGTSGETQYF
TRBJ2-6	few	TRBV12-3/TRBV12-4	.	TGTGCCAGCAGTTTAGCGGCCAGCAGCTCTGGGGCCAACGTCCTGACTTTC	CASSLAASSSGANVLTF
TRBJ2-3	many	TRBV20-1	.	TGCAGTGCTAGACGCGCCGATAGGCGGGATCGAGATACGCAGTATTTT	CSARRADRRDRDTQYF
TRBJ2-7	few	TRBV27	.	TGTGCCAGCAGGGCGGGGACTTCCTACGAGCAGTACTTC	CASRAGTSYEQYF
TRBJ1-3	few	TRBV5-5	.	TGTGCCAGCAGCTTGGGCGGGGACCAGAACACCATATATTTT	CASSLGGDQNTIYF
TRBJ1-2	few	TRBV7-9	.	TGTGCCAGCAGCTTCCAGGAGGGCTACACCTTC	CASSFQEGYTF
TRBJ2-5	.	TRBV20-1	TRBD2	TGCAGTGCTAGAGATAGCGGGATAAAGACCCAGTACTTC	CSARDSGIKTQYF
TRBJ2-3	many	TRBV12-3/TRBV12-4	TRBD2	TGTGCCAGCAGTTTTATAGCGGGAGGAACCACAGATACGCAGTATTTT	CASSFIAGGTTDTQYF
TRBJ2-1	many	TRBV12-3/TRBV12-4	.	TGTGCCAGCAAGGTACAGGTGGCCGTCAATGAGCAGTTCTTC	CASKVQVAVNEQFF
TRBJ2-2	few	TRBV5-1	.	TGCGCCAGCAGCCGCGGGCAGGGAAGCACCGGGGAGCTGTTTTTT	CASSRGQGSTGELFF
TRBJ1-1	.	TRBV25-1	.	TGTGCCAGCAGTGAAAGGGGCTGGACTGAAGCTTTCTTT	CASSERGWTEAFF
TRBJ1-2	few	TRBV5-4	.	TGTGCCAGCGTTTCCCCGGACGGGCGCGATGGCTACACCTTC	CASVSPDGRDGYTF
TRBJ2-2	.	TRBV3-1	TRBD2	TGTGCCAGCAGCCCCCCGCTAGCGGGAGTTAAAGGGGAGCTGTTTTTT	CASSPPLAGVKGELFF
TRBJ2-2	few	TRBV5-6	.	TGTGCCAGCAGCTTACGCGTACATCAGGGGGAGCTGTTTTTT	CASSLRVHQGELFF
TRBJ1-4	.	TRBV30	.	TGTGCCTGGAGCGGGGATCGAGATGAAAAACTGTTTTTT	CAWSGDRDEKLFF
TRBJ2-1	.	TRBV6-5	.	TGTGCCAGCAGTAGCCCGGGGCAGGAATACAATGAGCAGTTCTTC	CASSSPGQEYNEQFF
TRBJ2-7	.	TRBV7-2	TRBD2	TGTGCCAGCAGCTTAAATGGCCTAGCGGACGAGCAGTACTTC	CASSLNGLADEQYF
TRBJ1-5	many	TRBV28	.	TGTGCCAGCAGTTTAGGGACATGGGGGGGACCCATGCATTTT	CASSLGTWGGPMHF
TRBJ2-7	few	TRBV20-1	.	TGCAGTGCTAGAGATCCAGCTAGCTCCTACGAGCAGTACTTC	CSARDPASSYEQYF
TRBJ2-1	few	TRBV12-3/TRBV12-4	TRBD2	TGTGCCAGCAGTAAATCGCGGGAGCCCAATGAGCAGTTCTTC	CASSKSREPNEQFF
TRBJ2-2	many	TRBV10-3	.	TGTGCCATCGGTAGGGCAGACCCCGGGGAGCTGTTTTTT	CAIGRADPGELFF
TRBJ2-3	many	TRBV6-2/TRBV6-3	.	TGTGCCAGCAGTCAGGTACCCCACGGCACAGATACGCAGTATTTT	CASSQVPHGTDTQYF
TRBJ1-3	many	TRBV4-1	TRBD1	TGCGCCAGCAGCCAAGACGCCGGGACAGGGTCCTCTGGAAACACCATATATTTT	CASSQDAGTGSSGNTIYF
TRBJ1-5	.	TRBV30	.	TGTGCCTGGAAGGGAGGGGGCAATCAGCCCCAGCATTTT	CAWKGGGNQPQHF